This TCR beta chain appears in the sequencing data of a study listed by TCRdb under 2016. Of note for this clonotype: It lacks a known antigen. Base qualities are not provided; no much larger clone lies one nucleotide away.

Libraries were constructed by RT-PCR. The listed sequencing device is Illumina MiSeq. TCRdb took the public reads, trimmed them with fastp at Q25, ran MiXCR for clone calling and kept in-frame beta chains. All rows with the same CDR3 protein become a single entry with the most common DNA and genes. Here the sample has around 700,000 distinct CDR3 sequences; about 14% occur a single time. The top ten constitute roughly 3.9% of the sample. CDR1 is given as SGHRS and CDR2 as YFSETQ, both from the germline V gene. The CDR3, cysteine through phenylalanine, is 15 amino acids long. The only DNA kept is the CDR3, 45 bases in frame from the first base. Trimming accounts for 4 bases at V and 5 bases at J, while the number of junction bases matched to no gene is 6.

The sample comprised memory CD4+ T cells from blood. Rearrangement joined TRBV5-1 to TRBJ2-5; TRBD2 lines up with 12 middle nucleotides. This sequence was found in a female donor in good health, serving as a healthy control. This receptor has the CDR3 CASSAGLAGRETQYF. The base sequence is TGCGCCAGCAGCGCAGGACTAGCGGGGAGGGAGACCCAGTACTTC.